This note documents a single T cell receptor (beta chain) sequence. With MiXCR, TCRdb reprocessed the PCR reads. The data hold roughly 28,000 clones, with under 30% observed a single time. These data are taken from a study of metastatic and nonmetastatic thyroid tumors. Every patient underwent thyroid surgery untreated. The CDR3 is 15 residues long. Germline V lookup: CDR1 MNHNS, CDR2 SASEGT. After removal of 5 bases from V and 2 bases from J, the junction contained 7 bases not matched to a gene. Sequencing was carried out using blood. The rearrangement joins TRBV6-1 to TRBJ2-7, with 9 bases that match TRBD2. The receptor was isolated from a female donor with papillary thyroid cancer or a benign thyroid nodule (not recorded which). Some clones in this sample may be carry-over from other donors' samples. The CDR3 sequence: CASSNGASGTYEQYF. DNA for the CDR3: TGTGCCAGCAGTAACGGGGCTAGCGGGACCTACGAGCAGTACTTC.